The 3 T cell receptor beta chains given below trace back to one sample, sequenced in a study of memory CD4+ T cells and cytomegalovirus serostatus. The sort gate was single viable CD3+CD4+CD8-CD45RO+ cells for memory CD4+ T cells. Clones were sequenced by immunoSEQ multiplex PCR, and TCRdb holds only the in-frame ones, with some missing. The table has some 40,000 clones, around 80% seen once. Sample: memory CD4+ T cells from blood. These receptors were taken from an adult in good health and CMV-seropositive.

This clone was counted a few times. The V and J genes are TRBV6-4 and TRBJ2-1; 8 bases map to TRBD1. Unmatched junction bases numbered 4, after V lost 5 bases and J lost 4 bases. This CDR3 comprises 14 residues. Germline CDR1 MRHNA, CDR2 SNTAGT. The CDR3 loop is CASSQGAPYNEQFF. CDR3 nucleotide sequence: TGTGCCAGCAGTCAGGGGGCGCCGTACAATGAGCAGTTCTTC.

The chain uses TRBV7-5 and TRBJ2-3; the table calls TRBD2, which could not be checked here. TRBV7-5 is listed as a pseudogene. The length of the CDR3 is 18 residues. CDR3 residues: CVRSLELAGGQGTDTQYF. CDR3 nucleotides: TGTGTCAGAAGCTTAGAACTAGCGGGGGGGCAGGGCACAGATACGCAGTATTTT.

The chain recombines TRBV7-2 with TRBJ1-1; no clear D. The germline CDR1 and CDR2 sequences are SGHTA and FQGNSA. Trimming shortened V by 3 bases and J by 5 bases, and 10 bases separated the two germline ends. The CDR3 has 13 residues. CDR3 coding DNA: TGTGCCAGCAGCTTCATCCTTGAGACTGAAGCTTTCTTT. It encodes CASSFILETEAFF.